This T cell receptor (beta chain) was retrieved from a study of blood T cell repertoires in COVID-19. Study-wide context: The cDNA or gDNA used as material had been derived from T cells, B-cell-depleted T cells, or PBMCs.

Authors' analysis steps: Using reference gene primer amplification, nucleated cell counts were estimated. TCRdb keeps only in-frame clones here, not all; method: immunoSEQ multiplex PCR. For V, J and clone size, that table is used; D and trimming come from the DNA. The data show about 290,000 clones, about 89% seen once. This CDR3 has 15 residues. Unmatched junction bases numbered 11, after V lost 6 bases and J lost 4 bases. CDR1 and CDR2 (germline): LNHDA, SQIVND (reference sequence). Sequences were obtained from peripheral blood. The gene calls are TRBV19 and TRBJ1-2; 7 bases agree with TRBD1. The clonotype originates from a man aged 35-49 years with acute or convalescent COVID-19. DNA for the CDR3: TGTGCCAGTAGCCCAAATCAGGGGGTTCCCTATGGCTACACCTTC. It specifies CASSPNQGVPYGYTF.